In its sample, the clone carrying this T cell receptor beta chain was seen a few times. From the RACE reads, TCRdb called clonotypes with MiXCR, one entry per CDR3 protein. Here the sample spans about 270,000 distinct CDR3 sequences, around 7.3% being singletons. The data are from a study of human T cells and chemical hapten exposure. Specified time point: pre-sensitization, week 0. As for treatment: therapeutic diphenylcyclopropenone sensitization with weekly scalp DPC. Trimming left V 3 bases short and J 1 base short, with 21 bases between. CDR3 size: 17 residues. CDR1 is SQVTM, CDR2 ANQGSEA, per germline.

The rearrangement links TRBV29-1 to TRBJ2-5; D may be TRBD1 or TRBD2 (6 bases each). This TCR was sampled from a man between 18 and 35 years old with alopecia areata. Some clones in this sample may be carry-over from other donors' samples. The starting material was whole blood, obtained in connection with sensitization to the hapten diphenylcyclopropenone (DPC). CDR3 sequence: CSVEGGQLKLSQETQYF. In nucleotides, the CDR3 is TGCAGCGTTGAGGGGGGACAACTTAAATTATCCCAAGAGACCCAGTACTTC. Full variable domain (outside the CDR3, taken from reference TRBV29-1 and TRBJ2-5): SAVISQKPSRDICQRGTSLTIQCQVDSQVTMMFWYRQQPGQSLTLIATANQGSEATYESGFVIDKFPISRPNLTFSTLTVSNMSPEDSSIYLCSVEGGQLKLSQETQYFGPGTRLLVL.